These 8 T cell receptor beta chains were sequenced from one sample in a study of T-cell reconstitution after alpha-beta-depleted transplantation in children. It was with unique molecular identifiers that the TCRbeta library was prepared. One entry per CDR3 protein results from TCRdb running MiXCR on the PCR reads. The sample contains roughly 500,000 distinct CDR3 sequences, approximately 16% of which appear only once. This material consisted of PBMCs from the stem cell graft donor, taken from the stem cell graft. The origin of the receptors is a human donor who donated a stem cell graft to a child with acute lymphoblastic leukemia.

This clonotype was observed a few times. The chain combines TRBV29-1 with TRBJ2-1; no clear D gene. The CDR3 runs 15 residues. CDR1 is SQVTM, CDR2 ANQGSEA, per germline. The germline V and J ends were trimmed by 7 bases and 0 bases, with 16 bases remaining between them. CDR3 nucleotides: TGCAGCGGTACTGCCGGCCGTTACTCCTACAATGAGCAGTTCTTC. Amino acids: CSGTAGRYSYNEQFF.

This clonotype was picked up a small number of times. This chain uses TRBV6-5 with TRBJ2-1; a weak D match, TRBD1 (5 bases). CDR3 length: 17 residues. The ends were cut back, 2 bases at V and 3 bases at J, with 17 bases in the middle. Germline loops: CDR1 MNHEY, CDR2 SVGAGI. CDR3 region: CASSYLAPGWGYNEQFF. In nucleotides, the CDR3 is TGTGCCAGCAGTTACCTGGCCCCAGGGTGGGGCTACAATGAGCAGTTCTTC.

The chain couples TRBV5-1 to TRBJ1-2; 8 nucleotides align to TRBD1. The germline gives CDR1 SGHRS, CDR2 YFSETQ. CDR3 length equals 14 residues. The J segment lost 4 bases and the V segment lost 5 bases, leaving 7 bases of the junction unmatched. CDR3 residues: CASREGQESYGYTF. The CDR3 DNA sequence: TGCGCCAGCAGAGAGGGACAGGAAAGCTATGGCTACACCTTC. The full variable domain, its missing parts supplied by reference TRBV5-1 and TRBJ1-2, is KAGVTQTPRYLIKTRGQQVTLSCSPISGHRSVSWYQQTPGQGLQFLFEYFSETQRNKGNFPGRFSGRQFSNSRSEMNVSTLELGDSALYLCASREGQESYGYTFGSGTRLTVV.

The chain is built from TRBV15 and TRBJ2-2; D remains unclear. CDR1 and CDR2 (germline): LNHNV, YYDKDF (reference sequence). V lost 1 base and J lost 6, with 12 bases in between. The CDR3 extends over 15 amino acids. The CDR3 is CATSRGVEFAGELFF. For the CDR3, the DNA is TGTGCCACCAGCAGAGGGGTTGAATTCGCCGGGGAGCTGTTTTTT.

This clonotype has just a few counts. The chain employs TRBV5-1 and TRBJ2-1; no reliable D call. CDR3 size: 14 residues. The germline V gene encodes CDR1 SGHRS and CDR2 YFSETQ. V lost 4 bases and J lost 3, with 11 bases in between. The CDR3 reads CASSPEVYYNEQFF. The CDR3 nucleotides are TGCGCCAGCAGCCCAGAAGTATACTACAATGAGCAGTTCTTC.

The rearrangement links TRBV12-3 or TRBV12-4 to TRBJ1-4; D ambiguous. CDR3 length: 15 amino acids. Trimming left V 1 base short and J 8 bases short, with 14 bases between. The CDR3 here is CASSLDSSLGEKLFF. The CDR3 region has the DNA TGTGCCAGCAGTTTAGATTCCTCGTTAGGGGAAAAACTGTTTTTT.

This clonotype was seen ten or more times. CDR3 residues: CASSWGTSGSRKQYF. The CDR3 DNA reads TGCGCCAGCAGCTGGGGGACTAGCGGGAGTCGCAAGCAGTACTTC. The chain employs TRBV5-1 and TRBJ2-7, with 14 bases aligning to TRBD2. J was trimmed by 8 bases and V by 3 bases; bases with no gene match: 7. Germline V gene lookup returns CDR1 SGHRS and CDR2 YFSETQ. There are 15 residues in the CDR3.

This clonotype showed up just a few times. The chain has TRBV5-1 and TRBJ2-7, with 11 positions matching TRBD2. The ends lost 1 base at V and 3 bases at J; junction bases unmatched: 6. The germline V gene has CDR1 SGHRS and CDR2 YFSETQ. This CDR3 contains 16 residues. In nucleotides, the CDR3 is TGCGCCAGCAGCTTGACTACTACTAGCGGGAGCTACGAGCAGTACTTC. Its protein product is CASSLTTTSGSYEQYF.